Detailed here is one T cell receptor (beta chain). This clonotype was seen a single time. Its target antigen remains unknown. Base qualities are missing; no much larger clone stands one base away. One read alone provides weak support. This sample is part of a study of CD8 T cells in Susac syndrome (dated by TCRdb to about 2019). Background for the entire study: Repertoire sequencing was used to test whether CD8+ T cell activation and differentiation in Susac syndrome was antigen driven.

CDR1 and CDR2 were assigned from the germline V gene as SGHDN and FVKESK. Trimming costs V 4 bases and J 8 bases, and their ends lie 12 bases apart. The CDR3 contains 13 residues, cysteine and phenylalanine counted. Left in the record is the CDR3 DNA by itself, 39 bases read in frame from the first base. RNA was extracted with the RNeasy kit and roughly 0.45 to 1 ug was reverse transcribed using random hexamers. The immunoSEQ multiplex PCR assay, which covers 54 Vbeta and 13 Jbeta segments, was used to amplify TCR beta CDR3 regions. Bias from PCR amplification was corrected by using a synthetic template baseline for primer optimization and for computational correction. The study's processing was this. Reads were annotated to V, D and J genes according to IMGT and were analyzed with immunoSEQ Analyzer, with only productive sequences retained. To calculate clonality, Shannon entropy was normalized by log2 of the number of productive unique sequences and then subtracted from one. For each patient and control, public and private clones were evaluated within the 100 most prevalent clones. A clone was defined as Susac-specific if it was absent from the healthy and MS cohorts, from about 1,100 published viral clones and from other ImmuneACCESS disease sequences. TCRdb ran its own pipeline on the public reads, namely fastp trimming at Q25 and MiXCR clone calling, and kept in-frame beta chains. Merged by CDR3 protein, the rows form single entries marked with the most common genes and DNA. TCRdb's processing, not the authors', yielded these V and J calls. This sample has some 170,000 distinct CDR3 sequences in its table, and less than 95% of those were observed once. The ten largest clones represent around 0.093% of the sample.

Points the paper makes about the study in general: The TCR sequencing and HLA analysis was acknowledged to have included a relatively small number of individuals.

Peripheral blood CD8+ and CD4+ T cells from healthy donors, Susac syndrome patients and multiple sclerosis patients were profiled using high-throughput TCR beta sequencing. The multiple sclerosis controls were treatment-naive patients whose relapsing-remitting disease, either stable or active, fulfilled the revised McDonald criteria. Bulk CD8+ and CD4+ T cells were purified by magnetic negative isolation, whereas CD8+ TEMRA cells were enriched by FACS. Blood was drawn into EDTA tubes, processed within 24 hours, and PBMCs were isolated by density gradient centrifugation. PBMCs destined for TCR sequencing were cryopreserved in liquid nitrogen and later thawed in a 37 °C water bath. A purity of at least 90% was achieved for sorted or isolated CD4+, CD8+ and CD8+ TEMRA cells.

The chain couples TRBV14 to TRBJ2-1; the D region possibly corresponds to TRBD2 (5 bases align). Material for sequencing was CD4+ T cells from PBMCs. The clonotype was recovered from a human donor with multiple sclerosis. The DNA sequence follows: TGTGCCAGCAGCCGGCGAGGGAGCGATGAGCAGTTCTTC. Its protein is CASSRRGSDEQFF.